This TCR beta chain appears in the sequencing data of a study of T-cell reconstitution after alpha-beta-depleted transplantation in children. From germline, CDR1 is SGHTA and CDR2 FQGNSA. V was pared by 1 base and J by 7 bases, with 17 bases between. CDR3 length equals 15 residues. The library targeted TCRbeta and was prepared with unique molecular identifiers. From the PCR reads, TCRdb called clonotypes with MiXCR, one entry per CDR3 protein. Seen here are around 270,000 distinct CDR3 sequences, around 10% observed once, and the top ten hold 7.5%. This clonotype was found many times. The clonotype originates from a boy younger than two with acute myeloid leukemia, due to receive a stem cell transplant. The V and J genes are TRBV7-2 and TRBJ2-7; D is tentatively TRBD1 or TRBD2 (5 bases each). The starting material was PBMCs, obtained before TCRalphabeta/CD19-depleted stem cell transplant. CDR3 sequence (DNA): TGTGCCAGCAGCTTAGATGGGGCCGGGGCTCGGGAGCAGTACTTC. Its translation is CASSLDGAGAREQYF.